This T cell receptor (beta chain) appears in the sequencing data of a study of response to subunit inactivated influenza vaccine. Study-wide points: It was the authors' suggestion that each seasonal influenza vaccination recruits few new T cells.

The germline CDR1 and CDR2 sequences are LNHNV and YYDKDF (reference sequence). The CDR3 extends over 17 amino acids. V shed 3 bases, J shed 2 bases, and the junction held 6 bases outside the gene matches. This clonotype was counted only a few times. Its antigen is undetermined. TCRdb ran MiXCR on the RT-PCR reads and lists one entry per CDR3 protein. The sample lists more than 550,000 distinct CDR3 sequences, about 10% occurring once. The TCR sequence derives from a man in his fifties or sixties who received an inactivated influenza vaccine. The sample was PBMCs from blood, taken on the day of vaccination. This chain links TRBV15 with TRBJ2-3; 12 nucleotides align to TRBD2. Here the CDR3 reads CATSRTRTSGNTDTQYF. The CDR3 bases are TGTGCCACCAGCAGGACACGGACTAGCGGGAACACAGATACGCAGTATTTT.